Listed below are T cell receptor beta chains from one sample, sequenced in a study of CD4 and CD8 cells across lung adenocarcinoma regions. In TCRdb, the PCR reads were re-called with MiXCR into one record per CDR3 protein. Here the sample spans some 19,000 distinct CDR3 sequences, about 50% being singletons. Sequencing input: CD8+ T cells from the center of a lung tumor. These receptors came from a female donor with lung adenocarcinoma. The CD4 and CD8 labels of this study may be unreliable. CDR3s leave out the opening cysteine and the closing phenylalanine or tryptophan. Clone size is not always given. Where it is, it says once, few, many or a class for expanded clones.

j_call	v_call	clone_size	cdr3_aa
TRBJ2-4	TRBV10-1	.	ASRGLRATDTQY
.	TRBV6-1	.	ASSAGAGGEDTQY
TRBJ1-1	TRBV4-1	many	ASSQEGAMNTEAF
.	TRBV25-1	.	ASRESAPWAKDTQY
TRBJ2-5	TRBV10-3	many	AISETRETQY
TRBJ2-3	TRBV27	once	ARAGSGSSAETQY
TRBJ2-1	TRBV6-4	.	ASSDGTTYNEQF
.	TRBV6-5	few	ASSFLQGREQY
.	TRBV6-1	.	ASSQGGLWTEYNEQF
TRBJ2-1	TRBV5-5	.	ASSVARSYNEQF
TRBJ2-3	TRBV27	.	ASSRAGGVETQY
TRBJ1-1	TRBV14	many	ASSQRGVGNTEAF
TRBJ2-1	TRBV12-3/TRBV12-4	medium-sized	ASSLGTSVGNEQF
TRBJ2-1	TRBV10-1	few	ASSEPTGWWNNEQF
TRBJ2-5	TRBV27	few	AGRPPETQY
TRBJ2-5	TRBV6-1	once	ASGKDRRQETQY
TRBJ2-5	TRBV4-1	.	ASSQGSSGSRETQY
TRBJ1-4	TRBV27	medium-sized	ASSPTGWWKLF
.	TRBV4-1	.	ASSQELSGVRTQY
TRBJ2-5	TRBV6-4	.	ASSGVP
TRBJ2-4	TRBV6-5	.	ASSYGVAGAKNTQY
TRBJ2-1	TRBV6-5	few	ASSSTGNNEQF
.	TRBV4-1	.	ASSQDGRGAYEQY
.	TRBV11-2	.	ASSLRVETQY
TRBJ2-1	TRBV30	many	AWSVTWGDEQF
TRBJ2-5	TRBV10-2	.	AGKVRQDPETQY
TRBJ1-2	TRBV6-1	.	ASSEARFAGSRVAYGYT
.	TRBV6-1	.	ASSEELADLYEQY
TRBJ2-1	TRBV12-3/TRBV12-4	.	ASSFRGGLDNEQF
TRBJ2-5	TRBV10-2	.	ASSGDSGGAETQY
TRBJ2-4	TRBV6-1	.	ASRPGTGVISKNIQY
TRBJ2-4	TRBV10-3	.	AGGPGGRDQNTQY